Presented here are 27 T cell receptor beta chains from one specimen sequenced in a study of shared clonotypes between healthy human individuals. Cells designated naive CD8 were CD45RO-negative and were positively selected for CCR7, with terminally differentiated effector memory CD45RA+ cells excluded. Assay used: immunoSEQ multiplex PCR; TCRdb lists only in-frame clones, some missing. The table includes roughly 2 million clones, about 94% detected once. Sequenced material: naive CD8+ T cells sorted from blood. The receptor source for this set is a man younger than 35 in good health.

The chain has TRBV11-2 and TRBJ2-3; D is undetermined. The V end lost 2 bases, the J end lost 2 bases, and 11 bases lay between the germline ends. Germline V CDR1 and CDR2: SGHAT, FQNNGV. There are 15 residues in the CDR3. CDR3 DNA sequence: TGTGCCAGCAGCTTACTAATAAAGAACACAGATACGCAGTATTTT. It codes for CASSLLIKNTDTQYF.

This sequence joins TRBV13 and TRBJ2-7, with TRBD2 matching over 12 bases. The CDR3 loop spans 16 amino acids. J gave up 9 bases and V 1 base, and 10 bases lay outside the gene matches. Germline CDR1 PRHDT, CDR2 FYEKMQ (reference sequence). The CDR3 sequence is CASSLEGLAGGPGQYF. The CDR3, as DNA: TGTGCCAGCAGCTTAGAAGGCCTAGCGGGAGGGCCAGGGCAGTACTTC.

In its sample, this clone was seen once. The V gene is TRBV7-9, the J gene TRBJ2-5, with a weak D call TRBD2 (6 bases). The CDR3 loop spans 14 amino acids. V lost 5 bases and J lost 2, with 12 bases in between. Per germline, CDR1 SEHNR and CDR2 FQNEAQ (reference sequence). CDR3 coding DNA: TGTGCCAGCAGCCGCGGGGCAGCTCAAGAGACCCAGTACTTC. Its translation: CASSRGAAQETQYF.

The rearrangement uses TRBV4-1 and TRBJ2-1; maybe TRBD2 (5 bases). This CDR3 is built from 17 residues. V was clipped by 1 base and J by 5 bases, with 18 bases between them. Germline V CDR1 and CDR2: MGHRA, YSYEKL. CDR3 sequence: CASSQVLAMAPDNEQFF. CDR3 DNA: TGCGCCAGCAGCCAAGTGCTAGCCATGGCACCTGACAATGAGCAGTTCTTC.

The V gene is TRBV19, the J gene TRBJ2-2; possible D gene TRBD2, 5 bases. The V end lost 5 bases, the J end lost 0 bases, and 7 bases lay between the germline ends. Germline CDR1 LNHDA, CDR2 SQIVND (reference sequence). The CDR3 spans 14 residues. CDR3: CASSAGANTGELFF. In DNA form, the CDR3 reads TGTGCCAGTAGTGCGGGCGCGAACACCGGGGAGCTGTTTTTT.

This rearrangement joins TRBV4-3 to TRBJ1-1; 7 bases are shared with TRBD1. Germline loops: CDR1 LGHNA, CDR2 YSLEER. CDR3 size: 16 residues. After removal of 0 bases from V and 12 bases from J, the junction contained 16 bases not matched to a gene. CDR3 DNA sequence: TGCGCCAGCAGCCAAGACCAGGGGGGGCACGGAAGAGGAACTTTCTTT. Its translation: CASSQDQGGHGRGTFF.

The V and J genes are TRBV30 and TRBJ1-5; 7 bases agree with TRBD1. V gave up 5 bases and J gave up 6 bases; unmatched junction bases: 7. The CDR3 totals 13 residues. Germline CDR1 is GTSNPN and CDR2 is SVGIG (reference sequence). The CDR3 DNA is TGTGCCTGGGGCGGACAGGCAGGTCAGCCCCAGCATTTT. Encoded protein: CAWGGQAGQPQHF.

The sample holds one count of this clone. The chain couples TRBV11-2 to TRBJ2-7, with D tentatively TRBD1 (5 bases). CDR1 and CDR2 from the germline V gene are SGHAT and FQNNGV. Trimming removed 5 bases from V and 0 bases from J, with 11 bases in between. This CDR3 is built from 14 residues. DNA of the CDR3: TGTGCCAGCAGCGTAGGGGCCAGCTCCTACGAGCAGTACTTC. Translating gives CASSVGASSYEQYF.

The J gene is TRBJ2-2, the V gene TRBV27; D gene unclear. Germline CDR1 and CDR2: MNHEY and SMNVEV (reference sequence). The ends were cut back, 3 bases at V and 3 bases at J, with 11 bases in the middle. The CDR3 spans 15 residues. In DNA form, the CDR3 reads TGTGCCAGCAGTTTGGTTGGCAGTTACACCGGGGAGCTGTTTTTT. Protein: CASSLVGSYTGELFF.

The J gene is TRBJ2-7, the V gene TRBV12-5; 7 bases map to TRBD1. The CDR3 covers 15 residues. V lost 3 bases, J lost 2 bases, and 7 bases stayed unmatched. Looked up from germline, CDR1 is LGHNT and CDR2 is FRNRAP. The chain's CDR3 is CASGLAGTVAYEQYF. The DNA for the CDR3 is TGTGCTAGTGGTTTAGCCGGGACAGTCGCCTACGAGCAGTACTTC.

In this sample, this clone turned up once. The CDR3 DNA sequence: TGTGCCAGCAGCTTACTAGCGGGACAGGATGAGCAGTTCTTC. Its translation: CASSLLAGQDEQFF. The V and J genes are TRBV7-2 and TRBJ2-1, with D tentatively TRBD2 (9 bases). Germline assignment: CDR1 SGHTA and CDR2 FQGNSA. V was shortened by 2 bases and J by 8 bases, with 13 bases between the two germline ends. The CDR3 runs 14 residues.

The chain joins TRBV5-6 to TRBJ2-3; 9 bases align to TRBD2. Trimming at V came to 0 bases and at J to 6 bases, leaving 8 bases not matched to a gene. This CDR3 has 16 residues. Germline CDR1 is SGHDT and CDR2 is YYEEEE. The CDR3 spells CASSLAKSGRLDTQYF. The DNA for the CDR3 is TGTGCCAGCAGCTTGGCCAAGAGCGGGAGGCTGGATACGCAGTATTTT.

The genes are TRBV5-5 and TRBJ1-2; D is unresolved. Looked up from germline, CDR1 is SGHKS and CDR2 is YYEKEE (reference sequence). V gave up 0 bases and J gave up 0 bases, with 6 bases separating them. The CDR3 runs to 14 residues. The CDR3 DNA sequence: TGTGCCAGCAGCTTGGTGGGGACTAACTATGGCTACACCTTC. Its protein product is CASSLVGTNYGYTF.

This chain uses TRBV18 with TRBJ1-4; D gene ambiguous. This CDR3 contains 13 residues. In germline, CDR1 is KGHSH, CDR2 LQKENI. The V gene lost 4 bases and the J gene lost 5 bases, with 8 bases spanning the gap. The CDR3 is CASSRVANEKLFF. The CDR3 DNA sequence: TGTGCCAGCTCACGGGTGGCGAATGAAAAACTGTTTTTT.

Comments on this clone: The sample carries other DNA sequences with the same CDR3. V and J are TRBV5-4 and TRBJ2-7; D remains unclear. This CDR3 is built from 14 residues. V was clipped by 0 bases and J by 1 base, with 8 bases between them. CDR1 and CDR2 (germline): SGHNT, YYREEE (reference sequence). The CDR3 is CASSLEVGSYEQYF. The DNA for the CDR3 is TGTGCCAGCAGCTTGGAGGTCGGTTCCTACGAGCAGTACTTC.

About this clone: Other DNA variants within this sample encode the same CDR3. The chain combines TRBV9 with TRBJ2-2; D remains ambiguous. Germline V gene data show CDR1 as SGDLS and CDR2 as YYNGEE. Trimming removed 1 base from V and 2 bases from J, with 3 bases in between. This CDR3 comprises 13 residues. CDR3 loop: CASSVSNTGELFF. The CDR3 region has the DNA TGTGCCAGCAGCGTATCCAACACCGGGGAGCTGTTTTTT.

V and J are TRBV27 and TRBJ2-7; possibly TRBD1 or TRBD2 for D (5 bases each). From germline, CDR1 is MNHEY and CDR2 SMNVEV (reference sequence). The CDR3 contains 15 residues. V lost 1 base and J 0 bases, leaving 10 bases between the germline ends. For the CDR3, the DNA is TGTGCCAGCAGTTTATGGGGGAGTGCCTCCTACGAGCAGTACTTC. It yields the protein CASSLWGSASYEQYF.

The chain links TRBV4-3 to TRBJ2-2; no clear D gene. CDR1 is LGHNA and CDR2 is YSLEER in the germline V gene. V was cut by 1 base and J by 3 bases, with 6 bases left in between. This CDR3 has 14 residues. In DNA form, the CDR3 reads TGCGCCAGCAGCCAAGGGGGTTACACCGGGGAGCTGTTTTTT. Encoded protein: CASSQGGYTGELFF.

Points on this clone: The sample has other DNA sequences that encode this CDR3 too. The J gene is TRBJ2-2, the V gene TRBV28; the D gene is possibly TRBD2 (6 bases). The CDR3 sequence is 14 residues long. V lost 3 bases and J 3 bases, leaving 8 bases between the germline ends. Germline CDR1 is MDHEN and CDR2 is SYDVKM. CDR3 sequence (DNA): TGTGCCAGCAGTTTGGGGGGAGACACCGGGGAGCTGTTTTTT. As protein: CASSLGGDTGELFF.

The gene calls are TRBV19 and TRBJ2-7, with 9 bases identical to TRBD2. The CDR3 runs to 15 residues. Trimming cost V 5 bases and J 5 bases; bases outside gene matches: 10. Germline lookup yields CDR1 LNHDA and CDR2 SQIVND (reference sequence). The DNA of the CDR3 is TGTGCCAGTAGTGCCCTAGCGGGGAATAATAACGAGCAGTACTTC. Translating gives CASSALAGNNNEQYF.

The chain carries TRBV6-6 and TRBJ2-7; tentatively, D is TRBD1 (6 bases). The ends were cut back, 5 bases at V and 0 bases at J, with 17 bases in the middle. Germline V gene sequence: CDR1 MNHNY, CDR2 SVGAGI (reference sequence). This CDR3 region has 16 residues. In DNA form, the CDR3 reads TGTGCCAGCAGTACGGAAACAGGGACGAGCTCCTACGAGCAGTACTTC. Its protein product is CASSTETGTSSYEQYF.

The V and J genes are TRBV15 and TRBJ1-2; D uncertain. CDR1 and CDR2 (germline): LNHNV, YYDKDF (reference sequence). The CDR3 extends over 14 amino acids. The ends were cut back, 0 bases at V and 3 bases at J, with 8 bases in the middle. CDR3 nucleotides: TGTGCCACCAGCAGAGATACGGGTGACTATGGCTACACCTTC. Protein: CATSRDTGDYGYTF.

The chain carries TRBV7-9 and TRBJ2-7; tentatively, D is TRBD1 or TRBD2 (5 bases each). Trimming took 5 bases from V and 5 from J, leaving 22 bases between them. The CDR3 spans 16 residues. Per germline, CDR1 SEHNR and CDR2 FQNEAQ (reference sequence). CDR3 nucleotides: TGTGCCAGCAGCCCGAGGGGAGTCACTCTGGCCGACGAGCAGTACTTC. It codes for CASSPRGVTLADEQYF. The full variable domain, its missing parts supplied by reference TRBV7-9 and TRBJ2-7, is DTGVSQNPRHKITKRGQNVTFRCDPISEHNRLYWYRQTLGQGPEFLTYFQNEAQLEKSRLLSDRFSAERPKGSFSTLEIQRTEQGDSAMYLCASSPRGVTLADEQYFGPGTRLTVT.

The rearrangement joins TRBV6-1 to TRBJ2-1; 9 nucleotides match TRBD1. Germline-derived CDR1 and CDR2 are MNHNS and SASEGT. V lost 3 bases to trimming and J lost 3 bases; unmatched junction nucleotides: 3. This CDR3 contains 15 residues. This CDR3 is CASSDRDRVYNEQFF. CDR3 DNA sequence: TGTGCCAGCAGTGACCGGGACAGGGTCTACAATGAGCAGTTCTTC.

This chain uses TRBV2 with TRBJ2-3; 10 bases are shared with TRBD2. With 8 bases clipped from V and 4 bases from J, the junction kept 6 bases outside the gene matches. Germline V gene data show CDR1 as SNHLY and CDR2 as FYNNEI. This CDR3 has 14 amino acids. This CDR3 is CASWAAGGSDTQYF. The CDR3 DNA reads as TGTGCCAGCTGGGCAGCGGGGGGGTCAGATACGCAGTATTTT.

In nucleotides, the CDR3 is TGTGCTAGTGGTTTGGTATTACGTGGACAGTCTGGCGAGCAGTACTTC. As protein: CASGLVLRGQSGEQYF. The chain joins TRBV12-5 to TRBJ2-7; D possibly corresponds to TRBD1 (6 bases). The V end was cut by 0 bases, the J end by 6 bases, with 18 bases between. The CDR3 consists of 16 residues. Germline V gene data show CDR1 as LGHNT and CDR2 as FRNRAP.

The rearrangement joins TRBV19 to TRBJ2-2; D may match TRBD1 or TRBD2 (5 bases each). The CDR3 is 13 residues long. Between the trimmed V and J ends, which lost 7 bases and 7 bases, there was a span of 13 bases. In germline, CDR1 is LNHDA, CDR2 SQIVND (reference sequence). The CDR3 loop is CASNRGPDGELFF. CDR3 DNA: TGTGCCAGTAATCGGGGCCCAGACGGGGAGCTGTTTTTT.